Only a few counts were recorded for the clone carrying this T cell receptor (beta chain). Time point noted: newly diagnosed GD, antithyroid drugs for less than 3 months. Extracted PBMC RNA gave rise to the TCR library. This entry comes from a study of regulatory T cells in long-lasting Graves disease. Libraries of TCR beta came from iRepertoire HTBI primers plus Arm-PCR of CDR3 regions. TCRdb re-derived calls from the multiplex PCR reads in MiXCR, one entry per CDR3 protein. The repertoire has around 250,000 distinct CDR3 sequences, approximately 18% of them found once; the top ten carry 14%. V was cut by 0 bases and J by 6 bases, with 23 bases left in between. Germline values: CDR1 LNHNV, CDR2 YYDKDF (reference sequence). This CDR3 comprises 18 residues. This sample also belongs to another study, concerning T cells in Graves' hyperthyroidism and ophthalmopathy. That report notes: The primer set for the first-round RT-PCR of the TCR CDR3 was HTBI. Blood also carried most thyroid clonotypes expanded above 0.001. From stable hyperthyroidism, ophthalmopathy was separated by a 13 V-J model. Model output signaled ophthalmopathy a median about 6.3 months ahead of onset.

The clonotype was recovered from a woman aged 25 to 39 with Graves disease. This chain links TRBV15 with TRBJ1-2, with D possibly TRBD1 on 6 matching bases. Sequencing used peripheral blood mononuclear cells (PBMCs), obtained at new diagnosis, from a patient treated with antithyroid drugs. The CDR3 loop reads CATSRDLGASMISDGYTF. The CDR3 bases are TGTGCCACCAGCAGAGATCTGGGGGCCTCAATGATTTCTGATGGCTACACCTTC. Together with reference TRBV15 and TRBJ1-2, the CDR3 gives the full variable domain: DAMVIQNPRYQVTQFGKPVTLSCSQTLNHNVMYWYQQKSSQAPKLLFHYYDKDFNNEADTPDNFQSRRPNTSFCFLDIRSPGLGDTAMYLCATSRDLGASMISDGYTFGSGTRLTVV.